The 17 T cell receptor beta chains presented below share a single source sample, sequenced in a study of cytomegalovirus exposure and HLA in healthy donors. The study ran its PCR with 60 Vbeta and 13 Jbeta primers. Profiled with immunoSEQ multiplex PCR; TCRdb holds only in-frame clones, not every one. This sample has some 180,000 clones; roughly 85% occur once, and the top ten carry less than 2.5%. The sequenced sample was PBMCs. Receptor source: a woman aged 45-65 years in good health and CMV-seronegative.

This clone came up a few times. Other nucleotide sequences from this sample produce the same CDR3. This chain links TRBV5-4 with TRBJ1-1, with unresolved D. CDR1 is SGHNT, CDR2 YYREEE, per germline (reference sequence). The CDR3 covers 14 residues. Trimming left V 0 bases short and J 0 bases short, with 6 bases between. The CDR3 protein is CASSLGQMNTEAFF. DNA of the CDR3: TGTGCCAGCAGCTTGGGGCAGATGAACACTGAAGCTTTCTTT.

In this sample, this clone turned up a few times. The chain employs TRBV27 and TRBJ2-3, with 9 bases fitting TRBD2. CDR3 size: 16 residues. The V and J ends lost 2 bases and 5 bases, in that order; junction bases with no gene match: 8. Germline V CDR1 and CDR2: MNHEY, SMNVEV (reference sequence). As DNA, the CDR3 is TGTGCCAGCAGTTTACGCAGCGGGAGGAGTAAAGATACGCAGTATTTT. Translation gives CASSLRSGRSKDTQYF.

The chain uses TRBV5-1 and TRBJ2-7; the match to TRBD1 covers 11 bases. This CDR3 comprises 16 residues. CDR1 and CDR2 from the germline V gene are SGHRS and YFSETQ. Trimming removed 2 bases from V and 4 bases from J; junction bases left unmatched: 8. The CDR3 DNA sequence: TGCGCCAGCAGCTTTTTATGGACAGGGGGCAGATACGAGCAGTACTTC. It is translated as CASSFLWTGGRYEQYF.

This chain connects TRBV2 to TRBJ2-5; 11 bases agree with TRBD2. CDR3 length: 14 residues. Germline assignment: CDR1 SNHLY and CDR2 FYNNEI. After removal of 8 bases from V and 4 bases from J, the junction contained 6 bases not matched to a gene. The CDR3 coding sequence is TGTGCCAGCCAGCGCCTAGCGGGAGGAGAGACCCAGTACTTC. It encodes CASQRLAGGETQYF.

V gene TRBV5-8 combines with J gene TRBJ2-7, with D possibly matching TRBD2 (5 bases). Germline assignment: CDR1 SGHTS and CDR2 YDEGEE. This CDR3 contains 11 residues. V gave up 7 bases and J gave up 2 bases, with 7 bases separating them. The CDR3 region is CASAGAYEQYF. For the CDR3, the DNA is TGTGCCAGCGCCGGGGCCTACGAGCAGTACTTC. Together with reference TRBV5-8 and TRBJ2-7, the CDR3 gives the full variable domain: EAGVTQSPTHLIKTRGQQATLRCSPISGHTSVYWYQQALGLGLQFLLWYDEGEERNRGNFPPRFSGRQFPNYSSELNVNALELEDSALYLCASAGAYEQYFGPGTRLTVT.

The CDR3 here is CASRGRGLAYEQYF. CDR3 DNA: TGTGCCAGCAGGGGCAGGGGGCTTGCCTACGAGCAGTACTTC. J is TRBJ2-7 and V is TRBV28; TRBD1 matches 8 bases. The V segment lost 6 bases and the J segment 2 bases; nucleotides outside the gene matches: 6. CDR3 length: 14 amino acids. Germline CDR1 is MDHEN and CDR2 is SYDVKM.

This clone was picked up one time. The chain couples TRBV30 to TRBJ2-1; 7 positions agree with TRBD1. After removal of 4 bases from V and 4 bases from J, the junction contained 7 bases not matched to a gene. CDR1 GTSNPN and CDR2 SVGIG come from the germline V gene (reference sequence). This CDR3 region has 14 residues. The CDR3 nucleotides read TGTGCCTGGACTCACAGGGGCGCATACAATGAGCAGTTCTTC. Protein product: CAWTHRGAYNEQFF. Combining the CDR3 with reference TRBV30 and TRBJ2-1 gives the whole variable domain SQTIHQWPATLVQPVGSPLSLECTVEGTSNPNLYWYRQAAGRGLQLLFYSVGIGQISSEVPQNLSASRPQDRQFILSSKKLLLSDSGFYLCAWTHRGAYNEQFFGPGTRLTVL.

The chain is built from TRBV28 and TRBJ1-4; tentatively, D is TRBD1 (6 bases). The V end was cut by 10 bases, the J end by 0 bases, with 18 bases between. CDR1 and CDR2 from the germline V gene are MDHEN and SYDVKM. The CDR3 has 16 residues. The CDR3, as DNA: TGTGCCACTCGGGCGGGGGCGGGGTCAACTAATGAAAAACTGTTTTTT. Its protein product is CATRAGAGSTNEKLFF.

DNA of the CDR3: TGTGCCAGCAGTTTATGGGGGAGGGGGGCCGGGGAGCTGTTTTTT. This codes for CASSLWGRGAGELFF. The chain is built from TRBV27 and TRBJ2-2; a weak D match, TRBD2 (7 bases). CDR1 MNHEY and CDR2 SMNVEV come from the germline V gene (reference sequence). The CDR3 is made up of 15 amino acids. The V end lost 1 base, the J end lost 6 bases, and 12 bases lay between the germline ends.

There are a few counts of this clone. The V and J genes are TRBV9 and TRBJ2-7; 10 nucleotides agree with TRBD2. V shed 3 bases and J 2 bases; nucleotides not matched to a gene: 5. This CDR3 spans 15 amino acids. Looked up from germline, CDR1 is SGDLS and CDR2 is YYNGEE. The CDR3, as DNA: TGTGCCAGCAGCGCCACTAGCGGGATTGCCTACGAGCAGTACTTC. It encodes CASSATSGIAYEQYF.

The gene calls are TRBV7-3 and TRBJ2-3, with 7 positions matching TRBD2. The CDR3 runs 16 residues. With 5 bases clipped from V and 8 bases from J, the junction kept 16 bases outside the gene matches. Germline CDR1 SGHTA, CDR2 FQGTGA. The CDR3 region is CASSPRAGESPLTQYF. The DNA for the CDR3 is TGTGCCAGCAGCCCTCGGGCGGGAGAGTCCCCTCTTACGCAGTATTTT.

The V call is TRBV28, the J call TRBJ1-1, with no clear D. Germline CDR1 and CDR2: MDHEN and SYDVKM. With 7 bases removed from V and 4 bases from J, the gap between germline ends came to 25 bases. The CDR3 length is 17 residues. This chain's CDR3 is CASTRVAAIQEGTEAFF. In DNA, the CDR3 is TGTGCCAGCACCCGGGTGGCAGCTATCCAAGAGGGCACTGAAGCTTTCTTT.

V gene TRBV5-8 combines with J gene TRBJ1-5; perhaps TRBD1 as D (6 bases). V gave up 4 bases and J gave up 7 bases, with 21 bases separating them. This CDR3 spans 16 amino acids. CDR1 is SGHTS, CDR2 YDEGEE, per germline. CDR3 in amino acids: CASSGGTLGAWQPQHF. The CDR3 bases are TGTGCCAGCAGCGGGGGCACTTTAGGGGCATGGCAGCCCCAGCATTTT.

This clone was seen a few times. The chain couples TRBV11-1 to TRBJ2-3, with TRBD1 as a possible D gene (7 bases). The CDR3 covers 16 residues. The germline V gene encodes CDR1 SGHAT and CDR2 FQDESV (reference sequence). Trimming took off 5 bases at V and 3 bases at J, with 18 bases between the two ends. The CDR3 reads CASSETQGRSTDTQYF. In DNA form, the CDR3 reads TGTGCCAGCAGCGAAACACAGGGGAGGAGTACAGATACGCAGTATTTT.

The genes are TRBV7-9 and TRBJ2-7; 9 positions match TRBD1. The CDR3 spans 12 residues. CDR1 is SEHNR and CDR2 is FQNEAQ in the germline V gene (reference sequence). CDR3 residues: CSGGQGPYEQYF. The CDR3 nucleotides read TGTTCCGGGGGACAGGGCCCCTACGAGCAGTACTTC. Supplemented by reference TRBV7-9 and TRBJ2-7, the full variable domain reads DTGVSQNPRHKITKRGQNVTFRCDPISEHNRLYWYRQTLGQGPEFLTYFQNEAQLEKSRLLSDRFSAERPKGSFSTLEIQRTEQGDSAMYLCSGGQGPYEQYFGPGTRLTVT.

This chain uses TRBV5-1 with TRBJ2-5; TRBD2 matches 7 bases. The CDR3 extends over 14 amino acids. Trimming cost V 7 bases and J 3 bases; bases outside gene matches: 9. CDR1 SGHRS and CDR2 YFSETQ come from the germline V gene. The CDR3 spells CASHSLLAEETQYF. The CDR3 nucleotides read TGCGCCAGCCACTCCCTTCTAGCGGAAGAGACCCAGTACTTC.

A note on this clone: Other DNA sequences of this sample code for an identical CDR3. The rearrangement joins TRBV2 to TRBJ1-2, with TRBD1 identical over 10 bases. Unmatched junction bases numbered 3, after V lost 6 bases and J lost 2 bases. CDR1 SNHLY and CDR2 FYNNEI come from the germline V gene. CDR3 length: 14 amino acids. CDR3 region: CASRRQGANYGYTF. CDR3 coding DNA: TGTGCCAGCAGGAGACAGGGGGCGAACTATGGCTACACCTTC.